The sequence of this TCR beta chain was determined in a study of blood T cell repertoires in COVID-19. Across the study: Italy, Spain and the United States were the sources of the convalescent and acute COVID-19 samples.

The data were produced by immunoSEQ multiplex PCR, yet TCRdb's version contains in-frame clones alone and is incomplete. The table lists 60,000 or so clones, about 81% of them singletons, with 10% to 15% in the top ten. The V segment lost 7 bases and the J segment 9 bases; nucleotides outside the gene matches: 10. The CDR3 length is 12 residues. CDR1 is SQVTM, CDR2 ANQGSEA, per germline. The rearrangement uses TRBV29-1 and TRBJ2-3; TRBD2 aligns across 7 bases. The receptor was isolated from a human donor in a cohort sampled during active COVID-19. Sequencing was done on a sample of peripheral blood. CDR3 bases: TGCAGCGCTGGGGGGGAATACGAGACGCAGTATTTT. It specifies CSAGGEYETQYF.